This T cell receptor beta chain was recorded in a study of cytomegalovirus exposure and HLA in healthy donors. Study-level background: Falling in the Caucasian-associated ancestry cluster were 81% of under 450 genotyped donors.

Germline-derived CDR1 and CDR2 are SGHAT and FQNNGV. With 3 bases clipped from V and 5 bases from J, the junction kept 7 bases outside the gene matches. This CDR3 has 15 residues. General study points: Most of the TCR beta V segments (in an earlier analysis) were productive either about 87% or about 30% of the time. Later analysis showed most CMV-associated TCR beta chains appearing HLA-restricted. As confirmed in vitro, three CMV-associated chains were specific for CMV antigens.

Primers included in the PCR were 60 Vbeta and 13 Jbeta primers. Sequenced by immunoSEQ multiplex PCR; TCRdb stores in-frame clones only, minus some. The repertoire includes fewer than 80,000 clones, just under 75% of them detected once, and 5% to 6.5% sits in the top ten. As regards this clone: The antigen is unknown.

This chain links TRBV11-2 with TRBJ2-3; 8 nucleotides align to TRBD2. Specimen: PBMCs. This sequence originates from a woman between 25 and 40 years old in good health and CMV-seronegative. The CDR3 DNA reads as TGTGCCAGCAGCTTGCGGGGGGCGGGCGGAGATACGCAGTATTTT. It is translated as CASSLRGAGGDTQYF.